Described below is a single T cell receptor (beta chain) sequence and its context. No antigen is known for it. This sample is part of a study of cytomegalovirus exposure and HLA in healthy donors. Study-wide results and caveats: A later analysis showed that HLA-associated TCR beta chains had undergone more clonal expansion than equally common others. Researchers counted roughly 150 TCR beta chains as cytomegalovirus-associated. Productive status was seen about 90% or about 30% of the time for most TCR beta V segments in an earlier analysis. Sequencing depth roughly uniform across donors was assumed in presence/absence analyses.

Use of 60 Vbeta and 13 Jbeta primers characterized the PCR. The protocol was immunoSEQ multiplex PCR, while the TCRdb copy is restricted to in-frame clones and leaves out a portion. The sample holds about 180,000 clones, over 75% seen once. V was clipped by 3 bases and J by 5 bases, with 13 bases between them. Germline V gene data show CDR1 as MDHEN and CDR2 as SYDVKM. This CDR3 has 15 residues. The receptor was isolated from a woman aged 50 to 60 in good health and CMV-seronegative. The chain uses TRBV28 and TRBJ1-4, with a weak D call TRBD1 (6 bases). Material: PBMCs. The CDR3 protein is CASSLAGGGNEKLFF. The CDR3 nucleotides read TGTGCCAGCAGTTTGGCGGGGGGGGGCAATGAAAAACTGTTTTTT.